The clone carrying this TCR beta chain was detected ten times or more. The data originate from a study of Graves' ophthalmopathy and Graves' hyperthyroidism. The V gene's germline CDR1 is LNHDA and CDR2 SQIVND (reference sequence). V was pared by 5 bases and J by 6 bases, with 12 bases of the junction left unmatched. The CDR3 length is 15 residues. More than 7.5 ml of fresh blood yielded the PBMCs by density gradient. TCR beta CDR3 amplification used RNA transcripts. The first-round RT-PCR employed HTBI primers together with the Qiagen OneStep RT-PCR kit. A multiplex PCR was then performed as the second round. One entry per CDR3 protein, called by TCRdb with MiXCR from the multiplex PCR reads. The table has hundreds of thousands of distinct CDR3 sequences, around 21% seen once.

What was sequenced was peripheral blood. The receptor was isolated from a woman younger than 30 with stable Graves' hyperthyroidism. This chain uses TRBV19 with TRBJ2-7, with 8 nucleotides matching TRBD1. The DNA of the CDR3 is TGTGCCAGTAGTCCGGGACAGGTTCTCGGGCGCGAGCAGTACTTC. Amino acid sequence: CASSPGQVLGREQYF.